The 9 T cell receptor beta chains listed next were all sequenced from one sample in a study of blood T cell repertoires in COVID-19 (dated by TCRdb to between 2020 and 2021). Receptor amplification or capture employed the immunoSEQ multiplex PCR assay. In TCRdb, the immuneACCESS table is reduced to in-frame sequences with V and J assigned. These tables do not hold every clone; where another copy was compared, an unresolved V gene accounts for under half, and the others remain unexplained. The sample includes approximately 270,000 clones, with more than 75% observed a single time. The top ten constitute approximately 1.6% of the sample. The specimen sequenced was PBMCs or T cells enriched from blood (not recorded which). The receptors originated from a man aged 35-49 years who had recovered from COVID-19.

V gene TRBV6-5 combines with J gene TRBJ1-1; tentatively, D is TRBD1 (6 bases). This CDR3 has 14 residues. CDR1 and CDR2 (germline): MNHEY, SVGAGI. The germline V and J ends were trimmed by 6 bases and 4 bases, with 15 bases remaining between them. This CDR3 reads CASSLQQGGTEAFF. The CDR3 region has the DNA TGTGCCAGCAGCCTACAACAGGGCGGCACTGAAGCTTTCTTT.

The chain uses TRBV4-2 and TRBJ2-1, with D possibly being TRBD1 (6 bases). CDR1 and CDR2 (germline): LGHNA, YNFKEQ. The CDR3 is made up of 13 amino acids. The V end was cut by 5 bases, the J end by 5 bases, with 10 bases between. In DNA form, the CDR3 reads TGTGCCAGCAGCTCAAAGGGGGACAATGAGCAGTTCTTC. As protein: CASSSKGDNEQFF.

The DNA for the CDR3 is TGTGCCAGCAGCTTAGGCCCTGCTAGCGGGGGGGATACGCAGTATTTT. Its translation is CASSLGPASGGDTQYF. The rearrangement links TRBV7-2 to TRBJ2-3; 11 positions agree with TRBD2. CDR3 length equals 16 residues. With V trimmed by 1 base and J by 6 bases, 6 bases remained unmatched. Germline-derived CDR1 and CDR2 are SGHTA and FQGNSA.

The V and J genes are TRBV20-1 and TRBJ1-6, with unresolved D. Deletions cut 3 bases from V and 12 bases from J, with 9 bases between. The CDR3 has 11 amino acids. Germline-derived CDR1 and CDR2 are DFQATT and SNEGSKA (reference sequence). CDR3 sequence: CSASGDLPLHF. DNA of the CDR3: TGCAGTGCTAGCGGGGATTTACCCCTCCACTTT.

This clone has just a few counts. This chain connects TRBV7-8 to TRBJ2-1; no clear D. Per the germline V gene, CDR1 is SGHVS and CDR2 is FQNEAQ. V gave up 2 bases and J gave up 8 bases, with 19 bases separating them. CDR3 length equals 16 residues. The CDR3, as DNA: TGTGCCAGCAGCTTATATGACATTCCGAACCCTGATGAGCAGTTCTTC. Its protein product is CASSLYDIPNPDEQFF. Filled out from reference TRBV7-8 and TRBJ2-1, the complete variable domain reads GAGVSQSPRYKVAKRGQDVALRCDPISGHVSLFWYQQALGQGPEFLTYFQNEAQLDKSGLPSDRFFAERPEGSVSTLKIQRTQQEDSAVYLCASSLYDIPNPDEQFFGPGTRLTVL.

The CDR3 region has the DNA TGTGCCAGCAGTTTAGGGGACAGTCTCAATCAGCCCCAGCATTTT. This encodes CASSLGDSLNQPQHF. This chain links TRBV27 with TRBJ1-5, with 7 bases identical to TRBD1. Germline-derived CDR1 and CDR2 are MNHEY and SMNVEV (reference sequence). This CDR3 comprises 15 residues. Trimming cost V 2 bases and J 3 bases; bases outside gene matches: 4.

This clone was observed a few times. The rearrangement uses TRBV19 and TRBJ1-2, with 10 bases lining up with TRBD1. Germline V gene data show CDR1 as LNHDA and CDR2 as SQIVND (reference sequence). The CDR3 has 15 residues. V lost 6 bases to trimming and J lost 7 bases; unmatched junction nucleotides: 11. The CDR3 DNA reads TGTGCCAGTAGGCCTCGACAGGGGGCGCAGGCTGGCTACACCTTC. Amino acid sequence: CASRPRQGAQAGYTF.

The chain combines TRBV5-1 with TRBJ2-7; D perhaps matches TRBD2 (5 bases). Germline V lookup: CDR1 SGHRS, CDR2 YFSETQ. The V end was cut by 0 bases, the J end by 7 bases, with 14 bases between. The CDR3 sequence is 14 residues long. The CDR3 region is CASSLESGRGEQYF. DNA of the CDR3: TGCGCCAGCAGCTTGGAATCCGGCCGGGGTGAGCAGTACTTC.

The chain uses TRBV19 and TRBJ2-3; 8 bases are a match to TRBD1. Losses at the gene ends were 5 bases for V and 0 bases for J; bases not matched to a gene: 10. Germline V CDR1 and CDR2: LNHDA, SQIVND (reference sequence). The CDR3 runs 17 residues. The CDR3 region is CASSSLFGTGSTDTQYF. CDR3 in DNA: TGTGCCAGTAGTTCCCTTTTCGGGACAGGAAGCACAGATACGCAGTATTTT.